The 23 T cell receptor beta chains below all came from one sample that was sequenced in a study of T cell changes during pregnancy in multiple sclerosis. The protocol was immunoSEQ multiplex PCR, while the TCRdb copy is restricted to in-frame clones and leaves out a portion. The table has approximately 130,000 clones, under 95% seen once; the top ten hold under 7%. The starting material was peripheral blood, obtained before pregnancy. All receptors come from a female donor with multiple sclerosis, enrolled in a pregnancy study.

V usage is TRBV7-9 and J usage is TRBJ2-1; 10 nucleotides align to TRBD2. CDR3 length: 17 residues. After removal of 5 bases from V and 8 bases from J, the junction contained 15 bases not matched to a gene. Germline assignment: CDR1 SEHNR and CDR2 FQNEAQ (reference sequence). The CDR3 DNA sequence: TGTGCCAGCAGCAGATTACTAGCGGGATTAAGATTGGATGAGCAGTTCTTC. Translating it yields CASSRLLAGLRLDEQFF.

This rearrangement joins TRBV6-5 to TRBJ1-4; D unresolved. V was shortened by 2 bases and J by 4 bases, with 5 bases between the two germline ends. The length of the CDR3 is 13 residues. Germline V gene lookup returns CDR1 MNHEY and CDR2 SVGAGI. The CDR3, as DNA: TGTGCCAGCAGTTACAGACTTAATGAAAAACTGTTTTTT. Its translation: CASSYRLNEKLFF.

The rearrangement joins TRBV14 to TRBJ1-1; 7 bases map to TRBD1. The V gene end was trimmed by 2 bases and the J gene end by 4 bases; junction bases not matched to a gene: 7. The CDR3 contains 15 residues. CDR1 and CDR2 from the germline V gene are SGHDN and FVKESK. The CDR3, as DNA: TGTGCCAGCAGCCAAATGACAGGGCAAGCCACTGAAGCTTTCTTT. It encodes CASSQMTGQATEAFF.

Ten or more counts support this clone. V and J are TRBV29-1 and TRBJ1-1; a possible D gene is TRBD1 (5 bases). Germline V gives CDR1 SQVTM, CDR2 ANQGSEA. The CDR3 is 12 residues long. V shed 7 bases and J shed 1 base, with 10 bases lying between them. The CDR3 coding sequence is TGCAGCGGTCGACAGACGAACACTGAAGCTTTCTTT. It is translated as CSGRQTNTEAFF.

The CDR3 nucleotides read TGCAGCGCAGAATGGGGGGGGCAGAACACTGAAGCTTTCTTT. Residues: CSAEWGGQNTEAFF. The chain combines TRBV29-1 with TRBJ1-1, with D possibly matching TRBD1 (6 bases). The germline V and J ends were trimmed by 7 bases and 1 base, with 16 bases remaining between them. There are 14 residues in the CDR3. Germline V gene lookup returns CDR1 SQVTM and CDR2 ANQGSEA.

The V and J genes are TRBV15 and TRBJ2-7; tentative D call: TRBD2 (5 bases). Trimming pared 3 bases from V and 3 bases from J, leaving 15 bases between. There are 15 residues in the CDR3. Germline-derived CDR1 and CDR2 are LNHNV and YYDKDF (reference sequence). CDR3 coding DNA: TGTGCCACCAGCAGCGCCTCTAGCTTATACTACGAGCAGTACTTC. Protein product: CATSSASSLYYEQYF.

The chain has TRBV27 and TRBJ1-1; no clear D gene. The germline gives CDR1 MNHEY, CDR2 SMNVEV (reference sequence). V was trimmed by 0 bases and J by 4 bases, leaving 9 bases between them. The CDR3 contains 14 residues. CDR3 DNA: TGTGCCAGCAGTTTATCAAAGGAGGGCACTGAAGCTTTCTTT. It translates to CASSLSKEGTEAFF.

The J gene is TRBJ2-3, the V gene TRBV2; 10 bases agree with TRBD1. Germline V gene lookup returns CDR1 SNHLY and CDR2 FYNNEI. The CDR3 runs 12 residues. J lost 9 bases, V lost 7 bases, and 4 bases had no gene match. CDR3 loop: CASKTGGLTQYF. As DNA, the CDR3 is TGTGCCAGCAAGACAGGGGGCCTCACGCAGTATTTT.

V usage is TRBV7-2 and J usage is TRBJ2-7; 7 bases line up with TRBD1. Germline V gene data show CDR1 as SGHTA and CDR2 as FQGNSA. Germline trimming cut 1 base from V and 0 bases from J; bases unmatched to any gene: 6. There are 16 residues in the CDR3. CDR3 amino acids: CASSLVSRGSSYEQYF. CDR3 bases: TGTGCCAGCAGCTTAGTGTCCAGGGGGAGCTCCTACGAGCAGTACTTC. The full variable domain, its missing parts supplied by reference TRBV7-2 and TRBJ2-7, is GAGVSQSPSNKVTEKGKDVELRCDPISGHTALYWYRQSLGQGLEFLIYFQGNSAPDKSGLPSDRFSAERTGGSVSTLTIQRTQQEDSAVYLCASSLVSRGSSYEQYFGPGTRLTVT.

The chain combines TRBV5-6 with TRBJ2-3; TRBD1 matches 9 bases. The CDR3 covers 15 residues. V trimming: 3 bases; J trimming: 0 bases; junction bases outside the gene matches: 2. Germline CDR1 reads SGHDT; CDR2 reads YYEEEE. CDR3 region: CASSSTGGSTDTQYF. DNA of the CDR3: TGTGCCAGCAGCTCGACAGGGGGAAGCACAGATACGCAGTATTTT.

This clone is a singleton in its sample. This chain uses TRBV27 with TRBJ2-3, with D perhaps matching TRBD1 (6 bases). Trimming took 3 bases from V and 5 from J, leaving 6 bases between them. CDR3 size: 12 residues. CDR1 and CDR2 from the germline V gene are MNHEY and SMNVEV (reference sequence). The CDR3 here is CASSFRGDTQYF. The DNA for the CDR3 is TGTGCCAGCAGTTTCAGGGGAGATACGCAGTATTTT.

The V call is TRBV6-1, the J call TRBJ1-3; D possibly corresponds to TRBD1 (5 bases). V lost 5 bases and J 0 bases, leaving 8 bases between the germline ends. The germline CDR1 and CDR2 sequences are MNHNS and SASEGT. This CDR3 spans 14 amino acids. The chain's CDR3 is CASSRDFSGNTIYF. The CDR3 DNA is TGTGCCAGCAGTAGGGACTTCTCTGGAAACACCATATATTTT.

The genes are TRBV6-5 and TRBJ2-1; a possible D gene is TRBD2 (7 bases). Between the trimmed V and J ends, which lost 4 bases and 2 bases, there was a span of 15 bases. This CDR3 has 16 residues. Per germline, CDR1 MNHEY and CDR2 SVGAGI. The DNA for the CDR3 is TGTGCCAGCAGTTCCCTGGCGGGGGCCGCCTACAATGAGCAGTTCTTC. It codes for CASSSLAGAAYNEQFF.

This rearrangement joins TRBV19 to TRBJ2-2, with 7 bases that match TRBD1. Germline-derived CDR1 and CDR2 are LNHDA and SQIVND (reference sequence). The CDR3 spans 13 residues. Unmatched junction bases numbered 2, after V lost 4 bases and J lost 6 bases. In DNA, the CDR3 is TGTGCCAGTAGTACAACAGGGGCCGGGGAGCTGTTTTTT. Amino acid sequence: CASSTTGAGELFF.

V is TRBV19 and J is TRBJ1-4; 10 bases match TRBD1. Germline V lookup: CDR1 LNHDA, CDR2 SQIVND (reference sequence). This CDR3 contains 15 residues. V gave up 6 bases and J gave up 2 bases; unmatched junction bases: 3. The CDR3 is CASRDRGTTNEKLFF. In DNA, the CDR3 is TGTGCCAGTAGGGACAGGGGGACGACTAATGAAAAACTGTTTTTT.

The table lists this clone with a count of one. The chain carries TRBV29-1 and TRBJ1-1, with D possibly being TRBD1 (5 bases). Trimming stripped 3 bases from V and 0 bases from J, with 14 bases between. Germline values: CDR1 SQVTM, CDR2 ANQGSEA. This CDR3 spans 15 amino acids. CDR3 nucleotides: TGCAGCGTTGAGAGGGGAGGTACTATGAACACTGAAGCTTTCTTT. Protein: CSVERGGTMNTEAFF.

The chain is built from TRBV4-1 and TRBJ2-5; 11 bases map to TRBD2. Germline lookup yields CDR1 MGHRA and CDR2 YSYEKL. There are 16 residues in the CDR3. J gave up 5 bases and V 1 base, and 6 bases lay outside the gene matches. The CDR3 DNA reads as TGCGCCAGCAGCCAAGCGGTTCCTAGCGGGAGGGAGACCCAGTACTTC. Its translation: CASSQAVPSGRETQYF.

V is TRBV28 and J is TRBJ2-2; TRBD2 matches 9 bases. The CDR3 has 15 residues. V was pared by 3 bases and J by 4 bases, with 3 bases of the junction left unmatched. Germline V gene lookup returns CDR1 MDHEN and CDR2 SYDVKM. The CDR3 spells CASSFLAGPTGELFF. CDR3 DNA: TGTGCCAGCAGTTTTCTAGCGGGACCCACCGGGGAGCTGTTTTTT.

V gene TRBV7-2 combines with J gene TRBJ2-7; D is uncertain. The CDR3 extends over 14 amino acids. From germline, CDR1 is SGHTA and CDR2 FQGNSA. The germline V and J ends were trimmed by 3 bases and 4 bases, with 13 bases remaining between them. DNA of the CDR3: TGTGCCAGCAGCTTCTCAAGAGATCTATACGAGCAGTACTTC. Encoded protein: CASSFSRDLYEQYF.

The V and J genes are TRBV30 and TRBJ2-7, with D perhaps TRBD1 (6 bases). The V end was cut by 6 bases, the J end by 0 bases, with 15 bases between. CDR1 is GTSNPN, CDR2 SVGIG, per germline (reference sequence). This CDR3 comprises 14 residues. CDR3 DNA sequence: TGTGCCTGCCCCCGAGGGGGTAGCTCCTACGAGCAGTACTTC. Translating it yields CACPRGGSSYEQYF. The variable domain in full, with the rest retrieved from reference TRBV30 and TRBJ2-7, is SQTIHQWPATLVQPVGSPLSLECTVEGTSNPNLYWYRQAAGRGLQLLFYSVGIGQISSEVPQNLSASRPQDRQFILSSKKLLLSDSGFYLCACPRGGSSYEQYFGPGTRLTVT.

This clone was detected only once. V and J are TRBV4-1 and TRBJ2-5; D is possibly TRBD2 (6 bases). Trimming removed 4 bases from V and 1 base from J, with 10 bases in between. In germline, CDR1 is MGHRA, CDR2 YSYEKL. The CDR3 consists of 14 residues. The CDR3 DNA is TGCGCCAGCAGCCCCACGGGGGTCCAAGAGACCCAGTACTTC. Amino acids: CASSPTGVQETQYF.

This clone has more than one count but fewer than ten. The chain uses TRBV2 and TRBJ2-3; 8 nucleotides line up with TRBD2. From germline, CDR1 is SNHLY and CDR2 FYNNEI. CDR3 length equals 19 residues. Trimming took 7 bases from V and 5 from J; bases not matched to a gene: 23. CDR3 sequence (DNA): TGTGCCAGCACGGGGGTTTGGGCGGGAGGCCCGTTGGGGGAAGATACGCAGTATTTT. Amino acid sequence: CASTGVWAGGPLGEDTQYF.

The chain links TRBV7-9 to TRBJ1-2; no definite D call. Trimming removed 5 bases at V and 2 bases at J, with 15 bases between. Germline values: CDR1 SEHNR, CDR2 FQNEAQ (reference sequence). This CDR3 comprises 15 residues. CDR3 amino acids: CASSPTSETNYGYTF. The CDR3 DNA reads as TGTGCCAGCAGCCCCACGTCGGAGACCAACTATGGCTACACCTTC.